This entry concerns a single TCR beta chain. This record comes from a study of cytomegalovirus exposure and HLA in healthy donors. The CDR3 runs 18 residues. In germline, CDR1 is MDHEN, CDR2 SYDVKM. With 5 bases removed from V and 0 bases from J, the gap between germline ends came to 23 bases. PCR amplification relied on 60 Vbeta primers (plus 13 Jbeta primers). Clones were read by immunoSEQ multiplex PCR, and TCRdb kept only the in-frame ones, dropping some. This table holds 200,000 to 250,000 clones, approximately 88% found once. This chain joins TRBV28 and TRBJ2-7; maybe TRBD2 (5 bases). Material: PBMCs. The sequence came from a boy aged 2 to 9 in good health and CMV-seronegative. The CDR3 region has the DNA TGTGCCAGCAGTCAACCCACCGCAAGAGCGGAAACCTCCTACGAGCAGTACTTC. This encodes CASSQPTARAETSYEQYF.